This T cell receptor (beta chain) was sequenced during a study of T cell responses to AZD1222 COVID-19 vaccine. The germline V gene encodes CDR1 LGHNT and CDR2 FRNRAP. The CDR3 runs to 14 residues. The germline V and J ends were trimmed by 0 bases and 1 base, with 6 bases remaining between them. Study-wide results and limits: Repertoires were obtained only post-peak T cell response. White British donors predominated, females outnumbered males, and clonal diversity was possibly underestimated.

Remarks on this clone: As yet, its antigen is unknown.

The protocol was immunoSEQ multiplex PCR, while the TCRdb copy is restricted to in-frame clones and leaves out a portion. The profile covers approximately 24,000 clones, with about 90% appearing a single time and under 3.5% taken by the ten largest. The V call is TRBV12-5, the J call TRBJ1-1; D gene ambiguous. The TCR comes from an adult who received the AZD1222 COVID-19 vaccine. The sequenced sample was peripheral blood, obtained 28 days after the second AZD1222 dose. CDR3 coding DNA: TGTGCTAGTGGTTTGGTAGTAGGGAACACTGAAGCTTTCTTT. Protein product: CASGLVVGNTEAFF.